These 20 T cell receptor beta chains originate from one sample sequenced in a study of T-cell reconstitution after alpha-beta-depleted transplantation in children. Unique molecular identifiers tagged the TCRbeta library. TCRdb ran MiXCR on the PCR reads and lists one entry per CDR3 protein. The sample yields roughly 350,000 distinct CDR3 sequences, 10% seen once. This sample comprised PBMCs from the stem cell graft donor, obtained from the stem cell graft. Receptors were obtained from a human donor who donated a stem cell graft to a child with acute lymphoblastic leukemia.

The rearrangement links TRBV7-2 to TRBJ1-5; D is uncertain. The V and J ends lost 2 bases and 4 bases respectively, with 9 bases between them. Germline values: CDR1 SGHTA, CDR2 FQGNSA. This CDR3 has 14 residues. The CDR3 DNA is TGTGCCAGCAGCTTAACTGGTAGAAATCAGCCCCAGCATTTT. Its translation: CASSLTGRNQPQHF.

This chain links TRBV6-2 or TRBV6-3 with TRBJ1-5, with D tentatively TRBD1 (5 bases). Trimming removed 5 bases at V and 4 bases at J, with 9 bases between. There are 13 residues in the CDR3. The germline gives CDR1 MNHEY, CDR2 SVGEGT. The CDR3 sequence: CASSRGYNQPQHF. CDR3 sequence (DNA): TGTGCCAGCAGTCGGGGCTATAATCAGCCCCAGCATTTT.

This clonotype was observed many times. The CDR3 region has the DNA TGCGCCAGCAGCTTGTCGATAACCGGACAGGGTCCGAACACTGAAGCTTTCTTT. It encodes CASSLSITGQGPNTEAFF. The chain couples TRBV5-1 to TRBJ1-1; 8 bases are a match to TRBD1. The germline CDR1 and CDR2 sequences are SGHRS and YFSETQ. This CDR3 spans 18 amino acids. V gave up 1 base and J gave up 1 base; unmatched junction bases: 12.

This clonotype was recorded at least ten times. This sequence joins TRBV7-9 and TRBJ2-7; no reliable D call. The germline V gene has CDR1 SEHNR and CDR2 FQNEAQ (reference sequence). CDR3 length: 11 amino acids. Trimming left V 6 bases short and J 6 bases short, with 9 bases between. The CDR3 here is CASSSLGEQYF. For the CDR3, the DNA is TGTGCCAGCAGTTCCCTCGGCGAGCAGTACTTC.

CDR3 loop: CASSPSSIGNEQYF. The DNA of the CDR3 is TGTGCCAGCAGCCCTTCCTCTATCGGCAACGAGCAGTACTTC. This chain joins TRBV7-6 and TRBJ2-7; D unclear. The CDR3 runs 14 residues. The V gene lost 5 bases and the J gene lost 5 bases, with 16 bases spanning the gap. The germline V gene has CDR1 SGHVS and CDR2 FNYEAQ. The full variable domain, rest sourced from reference TRBV7-6 and TRBJ2-7, is GAGVSQSPRYKVTKRGQDVALRCDPISGHVSLYWYRQALGQGPEFLTYFNYEAQQDKSGLPNDRFSAERPEGSISTLTIQRTEQRDSAMYRCASSPSSIGNEQYFGPGTRLTVT.

V usage is TRBV7-2 and J usage is TRBJ2-3; D ambiguous. The V end lost 6 bases, the J end lost 4 bases, and 20 bases lay between the germline ends. Germline lookup yields CDR1 SGHTA and CDR2 FQGNSA. This CDR3 contains 16 residues. The CDR3: CASSLSPGVNSDTQYF. CDR3 DNA sequence: TGTGCCAGCAGTCTTTCCCCCGGAGTTAATTCAGATACGCAGTATTTT.

This clonotype was counted a few times. The V call is TRBV7-9, the J call TRBJ2-2, with 9 bases fitting TRBD1. The CDR3 is 15 amino acids. J lost 6 bases, V lost 1 base, and 3 bases had no gene match. Germline V CDR1 and CDR2: SEHNR, FQNEAQ (reference sequence). Here the CDR3 DNA reads TGTGCCAGCAGCTTAGGGACAGGGGATCCCGGGGAGCTGTTTTTT. Translating gives CASSLGTGDPGELFF.

This sequence joins TRBV18 and TRBJ1-6; D gene ambiguous. CDR1 and CDR2 (germline): KGHSH, LQKENI. V was clipped by 0 bases and J by 3 bases, with 0 bases between them. This CDR3 has 13 amino acids. The CDR3 sequence: CASSPPYNSPLHF. Written as DNA, the CDR3 is TGTGCCAGCTCACCACCCTATAATTCACCCCTCCACTTT.

This clonotype came up a few times. The chain is built from TRBV5-4 and TRBJ1-6; D gene ambiguous. There are 14 residues in the CDR3. From germline, CDR1 is SGHNT and CDR2 YYREEE (reference sequence). Trimming took 2 bases from V and 5 from J, leaving 8 bases between them. The CDR3 region is CASSFPGNNSPLHF. As DNA, the CDR3 is TGTGCCAGCAGCTTCCCGGGGAATAATTCACCCCTCCACTTT.

In this sample, this clonotype turned up a few times. V and J are TRBV5-1 and TRBJ1-1; D is ambiguous. The CDR3 loop spans 13 amino acids. Germline V gives CDR1 SGHRS, CDR2 YFSETQ. V lost 8 bases to trimming and J lost 0 bases, with 11 bases between them. The CDR3 bases are TGCGCCAGTGGACGGAACATGAACACTGAAGCTTTCTTT. It encodes CASGRNMNTEAFF.

J is TRBJ2-1 and V is TRBV19; 14 bases match TRBD2. The CDR3 loop spans 16 amino acids. Losses at the gene ends were 4 bases for V and 3 bases for J; bases not matched to a gene: 2. Germline CDR1 reads LNHDA; CDR2 reads SQIVND (reference sequence). The CDR3 sequence is CASSTGLAGVYNEQFF. The CDR3 nucleotides are TGTGCCAGTAGTACGGGACTAGCGGGAGTCTACAATGAGCAGTTCTTC. Full variable domain (missing parts from reference TRBV19 and TRBJ2-1): DGGITQSPKYLFRKEGQNVTLSCEQNLNHDAMYWYRQDPGQGLRLIYYSQIVNDFQKGDIAEGYSVSREKKESFPLTVTSAQKNPTAFYLCASSTGLAGVYNEQFFGPGTRLTVL.

There are a few counts of this clonotype. The J gene is TRBJ2-4, the V gene TRBV6-2 or TRBV6-3, with TRBD2 as a possible D gene (5 bases). CDR3 length: 15 residues. V dropped 2 bases and J dropped 6 bases, with 14 bases sitting between them. The germline CDR1 and CDR2 sequences are MNHEY and SVGEGT. The CDR3 reads CASSYTPSSLNIQYF. The DNA for the CDR3 is TGTGCCAGCAGTTACACTCCTAGCTCTCTAAACATTCAGTACTTC.

On this clonotype itself: At one end, the junction sequence differs from germline, possibly due to a read error. The CDR3 spells CATSQGTSGRAVNEQFF. CDR3 DNA: TGTGCCACCAGCCAGGGGACTAGCGGGAGGGCCGTCAATGAGCAGTTCTTC. The chain couples TRBV3-1 to TRBJ2-1; 16 positions agree with TRBD2. The CDR3 is made up of 17 amino acids. Per germline, CDR1 LGHDT and CDR2 YNNKEL (reference sequence).

This clonotype showed up just a few times. The rearrangement joins TRBV12-3 or TRBV12-4 to TRBJ2-5, with D hard to call. V was pared by 2 bases and J by 2 bases, with 9 bases between. The CDR3 loop spans 14 amino acids. This CDR3 reads CASSLPASQETQYF. The CDR3 DNA reads as TGTGCCAGCAGTTTACCCGCTTCACAAGAGACCCAGTACTTC.

The sample holds a few counts of this clonotype. V gene TRBV20-1 combines with J gene TRBJ2-1; D might be TRBD2 (5 bases). Between the trimmed V and J ends, which lost 1 base and 4 bases, there was a span of 8 bases. The CDR3 totals 13 residues. Germline CDR1 reads DFQATT; CDR2 reads SNEGSKA (reference sequence). In DNA, the CDR3 is TGCAGTGCTAGAGGTATAGCGTACAATGAGCAGTTCTTC. It specifies CSARGIAYNEQFF.

The rearrangement links TRBV7-9 to TRBJ2-1; TRBD2 might be the D (6 bases). Germline CDR1 is SEHNR and CDR2 is FQNEAQ (reference sequence). Trimming took 0 bases from V and 0 from J, leaving 9 bases between them. This CDR3 is built from 16 residues. CDR3 coding DNA: TGTGCCAGCAGCTTAGCGTACGGGAGCTCCTACAATGAGCAGTTCTTC. The encoded protein is CASSLAYGSSYNEQFF.

This clonotype has more than one count but fewer than ten. The chain uses TRBV2 and TRBJ1-4; D perhaps matches TRBD1 (5 bases). Trimming shortened V by 10 bases and J by 4 bases, and 13 bases separated the two germline ends. Germline V gene data show CDR1 as SNHLY and CDR2 as FYNNEI. The CDR3 has 13 amino acids. CDR3 region: CATMGPFNEKLFF. The CDR3 nucleotides are TGTGCCACCATGGGACCGTTTAATGAAAAACTGTTTTTT.

There are a few counts of this clonotype. J is TRBJ2-2 and V is TRBV12-3 or TRBV12-4; D is ambiguous. The CDR3 covers 13 residues. With 5 bases removed from V and 5 bases from J, the gap between germline ends came to 9 bases. The CDR3 sequence is CASSPTMTGELFF. CDR3 coding DNA: TGTGCCAGCAGTCCAACCATGACCGGGGAGCTGTTTTTT.

This clonotype was seen more than once but under ten times. V and J are TRBV10-3 and TRBJ2-6; 8 bases are shared with TRBD1. Losses at the gene ends were 6 bases for V and 3 bases for J; bases not matched to a gene: 7. The CDR3 totals 16 residues. Germline CDR1 reads ENHRY; CDR2 reads SYGVKD. CDR3 bases: TGTGCCATCAGCCCGACAGGGGACGGTGGGGCCAACGTCCTGACTTTC. It translates to CAISPTGDGGANVLTF.

This clonotype was found a few times. The J gene is TRBJ2-7, the V gene TRBV27; TRBD2 matches 13 bases. Germline values: CDR1 MNHEY, CDR2 SMNVEV (reference sequence). The CDR3 has 19 residues. V dropped 1 base and J dropped 0; count of bases not matched to a gene: 9. CDR3: CASSLWMPGLAGPSYEQYF. In nucleotides, the CDR3 is TGTGCCAGCAGTTTATGGATGCCGGGACTAGCGGGACCCTCCTACGAGCAGTACTTC.